These 28 T cell receptor beta chains were sequenced from one sample in a study of T cells in Graves' hyperthyroidism and ophthalmopathy. TCR beta CDR3 regions were amplified from RNA. In the first-round RT-PCR of the TCR CDR3, the HTBI primer set was used. MiXCR, applied by TCRdb to the multiplex PCR reads, yields one record per CDR3 protein. The sample consists of around 500,000 distinct CDR3 sequences, 15% to 20% of them appearing once. The sequenced material came from blood. Receptor source: a woman aged 25 to 39 with Graves' ophthalmopathy.

This clonotype was detected ten times or more. This CDR3 is CSASWAGDWADTQYF. Here the CDR3 DNA reads TGCAGTGCTAGTTGGGCGGGAGATTGGGCAGATACGCAGTATTTT. The J gene is TRBJ2-3, the V gene TRBV20-1; TRBD2 agrees at 7 bases. Germline values: CDR1 DFQATT, CDR2 SNEGSKA (reference sequence). The CDR3 contains 15 residues. V lost 3 bases and J lost 4; bases outside the gene matches: 10.

Only a few counts were recorded for this clonotype. This chain uses TRBV7-2 with TRBJ2-1; 7 nucleotides align to TRBD1. The CDR3 has 15 residues. Germline assignment: CDR1 SGHTA and CDR2 FQGNSA. V lost 5 bases and J lost 4; bases outside the gene matches: 8. CDR3 DNA: TGTGCCAGCAGCCCAGGGGGATCAAGGTACAATGAGCAGTTCTTC. Translating gives CASSPGGSRYNEQFF.

This clonotype was seen a handful of times. The chain links TRBV4-3 to TRBJ2-1; 11 bases are a match to TRBD1. Unmatched junction bases numbered 6, after V lost 3 bases and J lost 8 bases. Germline V gene lookup returns CDR1 LGHNA and CDR2 YSLEER. The CDR3 is made up of 15 amino acids. The CDR3 region is CASSHGTGGWDEQFF. Here the CDR3 DNA reads TGCGCCAGCAGCCATGGGACAGGGGGTTGGGATGAGCAGTTCTTC.

This clonotype occurred many times. J is TRBJ2-5 and V is TRBV18; no reliable D call. The CDR3 contains 14 residues. Trimming removed 3 bases from V and 5 bases from J, with 13 bases in between. From germline, CDR1 is KGHSH and CDR2 LQKENI. The CDR3 DNA reads TGTGCCAGCTCACCCGACTCAGGACGGGAGACCCAGTACTTC. Residues: CASSPDSGRETQYF.

Worth noting for this clonotype: This may arise from a read error, as a much more abundant clone is one base away. The CDR3 region is CASSLEVNTGELFF. CDR3 coding DNA: TGTGCCAGCAGCTTAGAGGTGAACACCGGGGAGCTGTTTTTT. J is TRBJ2-2 and V is TRBV27; unclear D gene. The germline gives CDR1 MNHEY, CDR2 SMNVEV (reference sequence). With 6 bases removed from V and 1 base from J, the gap between germline ends came to 9 bases. The CDR3 is 14 amino acids.

This clonotype was detected many times. The chain is built from TRBV11-3 and TRBJ2-3; TRBD1 matches at 11 bases. Germline CDR1 and CDR2: SGHNT and YENEEA. The length of the CDR3 is 16 residues. The V segment lost 5 bases and the J segment 4 bases; nucleotides outside the gene matches: 8. CDR3 region: CASSPRTGGSPDTQYF. In nucleotides, the CDR3 is TGTGCCAGCAGCCCAAGGACAGGGGGCTCGCCAGATACGCAGTATTTT. Complete variable domain (other parts from reference TRBV11-3 and TRBJ2-3): EAGVVQSPRYKIIEKKQPVAFWCNPISGHNTLYWYLQNLGQGPELLIRYENEEAVDDSQLPKDRFSAERLKGVDSTLKIQPAELGDSAVYLCASSPRTGGSPDTQYFGPGTRLTVL.

This chain connects TRBV6-5 to TRBJ2-7, with D tentatively TRBD1 (5 bases). Trimming removed 2 bases at V and 6 bases at J, with 14 bases between. CDR3 length: 14 residues. Germline lookup yields CDR1 MNHEY and CDR2 SVGAGI. The CDR3 nucleotides read TGTGCCAGCAGTTACGGCAGGGAAAGGGGCGAGCAGTACTTC. It codes for CASSYGRERGEQYF.

This rearrangement joins TRBV19 to TRBJ2-7, with TRBD2 matching 13 bases. The CDR3 has 15 residues. Germline V gene data show CDR1 as LNHDA and CDR2 as SQIVND (reference sequence). Trimming removed 7 bases from V and 5 bases from J; junction bases left unmatched: 8. CDR3 in DNA: TGTGCCAGTACTAGACTAGCGGGAGGTGTCCACGAGCAGTACTTC. Its protein is CASTRLAGGVHEQYF.

Many counts were recorded for this clonotype. The gene calls are TRBV20-1 and TRBJ2-7; tentatively, D is TRBD2 (5 bases). Germline-derived CDR1 and CDR2 are DFQATT and SNEGSKA (reference sequence). Trimming removed 0 bases at V and 7 bases at J, with 19 bases between. The length of the CDR3 is 15 residues. The DNA of the CDR3 is TGCAGTGCTAGAGATCCGCGGGTCTTAGGGTTTGAGCAGTACTTC. It is translated as CSARDPRVLGFEQYF.

This clonotype was found many times. The V call is TRBV20-1, the J call TRBJ2-3, with D tentatively TRBD2 (5 bases). CDR1 and CDR2 (germline): DFQATT, SNEGSKA (reference sequence). CDR3 length: 15 amino acids. V shed 0 bases and J shed 5 bases, with 15 bases lying between them. CDR3 nucleotides: TGCAGTGCTAGAGATCCCCGGGGAGTCGAAGATACGCAGTATTTT. Translating gives CSARDPRGVEDTQYF.

The sample holds a few counts of this clonotype. The chain recombines TRBV20-1 with TRBJ2-1; 11 nucleotides match TRBD2. The V segment lost 6 bases and the J segment 9 bases; nucleotides outside the gene matches: 10. Germline-derived CDR1 and CDR2 are DFQATT and SNEGSKA (reference sequence). This CDR3 comprises 14 residues. CDR3 nucleotides: TGCAGTGCCCGAGTTACTAGCGGGAGATCTGAGCAGTTCTTC. Translation gives CSARVTSGRSEQFF.

V usage is TRBV11-3 and J usage is TRBJ1-4; no clear D. Germline V CDR1 and CDR2: SGHNT, YENEEA. The V end lost 5 bases, the J end lost 0 bases, and 10 bases lay between the germline ends. CDR3 length: 15 amino acids. This CDR3 is CASSQAPATNEKLFF. The CDR3 coding sequence is TGTGCCAGCAGCCAAGCACCCGCAACTAATGAAAAACTGTTTTTT.

The sample holds many counts of this clonotype. The V gene is TRBV6-5, the J gene TRBJ1-1; D is undetermined. Looked up from germline, CDR1 is MNHEY and CDR2 is SVGAGI. CDR3 length equals 14 residues. Deletions cut 3 bases from V and 0 bases from J, with 8 bases between. CDR3 nucleotides: TGTGCCAGCAGTTATCGTCAGTTGAACACTGAAGCTTTCTTT. Protein: CASSYRQLNTEAFF.

This clonotype was detected ten times or more. The chain links TRBV20-1 to TRBJ1-2; D gene ambiguous. CDR3 length: 14 residues. CDR1 and CDR2 from the germline V gene are DFQATT and SNEGSKA (reference sequence). V lost 3 bases, J lost 4 bases, and 15 bases lay in between. The DNA of the CDR3 is TGCAGTGCTAGTAAAACCCCCAACCTCTATGGCTACACCTTC. This sequence encodes CSASKTPNLYGYTF.

The chain has TRBV20-1 and TRBJ2-2, with TRBD1 matching 7 bases. CDR3 size: 15 residues. The trim removed 3 bases at V and 4 bases at J, leaving 8 bases unmatched. The germline V gene encodes CDR1 DFQATT and CDR2 SNEGSKA (reference sequence). Written as DNA, the CDR3 is TGCAGTGCTAGCCGGGACAGCCGGAGCACCGGGGAGCTGTTTTTT. It codes for CSASRDSRSTGELFF.

This clonotype showed up many times. The chain links TRBV19 to TRBJ1-2; D not certain. Germline loops: CDR1 LNHDA, CDR2 SQIVND (reference sequence). V dropped 7 bases and J dropped 3 bases, with 18 bases sitting between them. This CDR3 spans 15 amino acids. CDR3 in amino acids: CASKSQVGRDYGYTF. CDR3 nucleotide sequence: TGTGCCAGTAAATCCCAAGTGGGGAGGGACTATGGCTACACCTTC.

This clonotype was counted a few times. This chain uses TRBV29-1 with TRBJ1-1, with unresolved D. Germline CDR1 SQVTM, CDR2 ANQGSEA. Deletions cut 1 base from V and 1 base from J, with 4 bases between. This CDR3 spans 12 amino acids. The CDR3 coding sequence is TGCAGCGTTGAAGGACGGAACACTGAAGCTTTCTTT. This gives the protein CSVEGRNTEAFF.

This clonotype was detected only a few times. This chain links TRBV20-1 with TRBJ1-6; D may be TRBD1 (5 bases). Germline V gene lookup returns CDR1 DFQATT and CDR2 SNEGSKA (reference sequence). CDR3 length: 15 residues. Trimming cost V 1 base and J 10 bases, with 17 bases left between them. The CDR3 nucleotides read TGCAGTGCTAGAGTCGTTAATCAGGGCGGCTCACCCCTCCACTTT. Translating it yields CSARVVNQGGSPLHF.

The V call is TRBV13, the J call TRBJ2-2, with 8 bases that match TRBD2. With V trimmed by 5 bases and J by 0 bases, 5 bases remained unmatched. The CDR3 covers 16 residues. Germline V gives CDR1 PRHDT, CDR2 FYEKMQ (reference sequence). The CDR3 loop reads CASSRLAGTNTGELFF. In DNA, the CDR3 is TGTGCCAGCAGCCGATTAGCGGGGACGAACACCGGGGAGCTGTTTTTT.

This clonotype showed up just a few times. The chain uses TRBV11-2 and TRBJ1-6; a possible D gene is TRBD1 (6 bases). V lost 0 bases and J lost 8, with 11 bases in between. This CDR3 has 15 residues. The germline V gene encodes CDR1 SGHAT and CDR2 FQNNGV. Here the CDR3 DNA reads TGTGCCAGCAGCTTAGACACAGGGTCTGATTCACCCCTCCACTTT. This codes for CASSLDTGSDSPLHF.

The chain carries TRBV20-1 and TRBJ2-1; TRBD2 agrees at 12 bases. Trimming took 6 bases from V and 7 from J; bases not matched to a gene: 7. The CDR3 is 14 amino acids. Germline V gene lookup returns CDR1 DFQATT and CDR2 SNEGSKA (reference sequence). CDR3 DNA sequence: TGCAGTGCGCAACTAGCGGGGGGACGGAATGAGCAGTTCTTC. Its translation is CSAQLAGGRNEQFF.

This clonotype was counted between two and nine times. The V call is TRBV6-5, the J call TRBJ2-5; D might be TRBD2 (6 bases). Trimming took 2 bases from V and 4 from J, leaving 17 bases between them. The CDR3 covers 16 residues. Germline CDR1 MNHEY, CDR2 SVGAGI. This CDR3 is CASSYGGTSGGETQYF. The CDR3 DNA sequence: TGTGCCAGCAGTTACGGGGGGACCTCCGGGGGAGAGACCCAGTACTTC.

This clonotype was seen many times. V and J are TRBV28 and TRBJ2-7; the match to TRBD2 covers 11 bases. This CDR3 region has 16 residues. Losses at the gene ends were 5 bases for V and 4 bases for J; bases not matched to a gene: 10. The germline V gene encodes CDR1 MDHEN and CDR2 SYDVKM. The CDR3 sequence: CASSAQLAGVGYEQYF. The CDR3 nucleotides are TGTGCCAGCAGTGCCCAACTAGCGGGAGTTGGGTACGAGCAGTACTTC.

This clonotype was seen many times. The chain links TRBV5-1 to TRBJ2-1, with 8 bases identical to TRBD2. V gave up 4 bases and J gave up 0 bases; unmatched junction bases: 6. Germline values: CDR1 SGHRS, CDR2 YFSETQ. The CDR3 is made up of 16 amino acids. CDR3 in amino acids: CASSLAGDTSYNEQFF. CDR3 nucleotides: TGCGCCAGCAGCCTAGCGGGTGATACCTCCTACAATGAGCAGTTCTTC.

This rearrangement joins TRBV6-2 or TRBV6-3 to TRBJ2-7; D may be TRBD1 (5 bases). Germline V gene lookup returns CDR1 MNHEY and CDR2 SVGEGT. The length of the CDR3 is 16 residues. The V and J ends lost 0 bases and 2 bases respectively, with 14 bases between them. CDR3 in DNA: TGTGCCAGCAGTTACTCTTCTGGGGCCGTTCCCTACGAGCAGTACTTC. Translated: CASSYSSGAVPYEQYF.

This clonotype was seen repeatedly, ten times or more. This rearrangement joins TRBV20-1 to TRBJ2-5; D unclear. Germline V CDR1 and CDR2: DFQATT, SNEGSKA (reference sequence). Trimming pared 1 base from V and 5 bases from J, leaving 17 bases between. The CDR3 extends over 15 amino acids. The CDR3 DNA is TGCAGTGCTAGAGTTGCCTCTAGGTATATGGAGACCCAGTACTTC. Translating gives CSARVASRYMETQYF.

This clonotype was recorded at least ten times. The V call is TRBV28, the J call TRBJ2-7, with D tentatively TRBD2 (5 bases). CDR1 and CDR2 (germline): MDHEN, SYDVKM. There are 15 residues in the CDR3. V was shortened by 3 bases and J by 2 bases, with 14 bases between the two germline ends. The CDR3 nucleotides are TGTGCCAGCAGTTTTTTTGGAGGCAGTACCTACGAGCAGTACTTC. Protein sequence: CASSFFGGSTYEQYF.

The chain recombines TRBV28 with TRBJ2-1, with 8 bases identical to TRBD1. CDR3 length: 15 amino acids. CDR1 and CDR2 from the germline V gene are MDHEN and SYDVKM. V lost 8 bases to trimming and J lost 8 bases; unmatched junction nucleotides: 14. The CDR3 spells CASYGQGLRLDEQFF. The CDR3 DNA follows: TGTGCCAGCTATGGACAGGGTTTGAGGTTGGATGAGCAGTTCTTC.